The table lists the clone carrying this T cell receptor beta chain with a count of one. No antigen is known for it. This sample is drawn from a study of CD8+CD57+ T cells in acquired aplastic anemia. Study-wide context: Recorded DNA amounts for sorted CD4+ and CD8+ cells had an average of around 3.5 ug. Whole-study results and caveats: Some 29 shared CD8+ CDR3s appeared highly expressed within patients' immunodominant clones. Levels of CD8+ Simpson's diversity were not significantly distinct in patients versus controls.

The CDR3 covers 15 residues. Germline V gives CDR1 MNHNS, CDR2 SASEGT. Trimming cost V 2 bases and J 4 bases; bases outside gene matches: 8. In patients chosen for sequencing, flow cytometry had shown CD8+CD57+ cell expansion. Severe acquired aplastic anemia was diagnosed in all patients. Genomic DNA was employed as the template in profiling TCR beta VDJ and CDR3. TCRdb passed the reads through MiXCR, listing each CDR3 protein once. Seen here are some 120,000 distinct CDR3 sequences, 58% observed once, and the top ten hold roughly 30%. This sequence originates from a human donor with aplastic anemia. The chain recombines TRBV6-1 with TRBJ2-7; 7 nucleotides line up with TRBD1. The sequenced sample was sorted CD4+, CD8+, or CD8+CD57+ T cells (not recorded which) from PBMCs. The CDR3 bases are TGTGCCAGCAGTGAACTAGGGGGACAGAGATACGAGCAGTACTTC. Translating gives CASSELGGQRYEQYF.